This TCR beta chain was sequenced for a study of blood T cell repertoires in COVID-19. The repertoire was sequenced with immunoSEQ multiplex PCR; TCRdb's copy has only in-frame clones and lacks some. The profile shows over 200,000 clones, around nine tenths of them singletons. Germline values: CDR1 SGDLS, CDR2 YYNGEE. The length of the CDR3 is 16 residues. The trim removed 0 bases at V and 4 bases at J, leaving 6 bases unmatched. V and J are TRBV9 and TRBJ2-1, with TRBD1 matching 8 bases. Sequencing was done on a sample of PBMCs or T cells enriched from blood (not recorded which). The receptor's source is a man aged 35 to 55 who had recovered from COVID-19. The CDR3 bases are TGTGCCAGCAGCGTAGAGAGTACAGGGGGTTACAATGAGCAGTTCTTC. This gives the protein CASSVESTGGYNEQFF.